These 8 T cell receptor beta chains came from one sample sequenced in a study of post-analysis software for immune sequencing data (dated by TCRdb to between 2014 and 2017). Receptor libraries were prepared by PCR. TCRdb shows the sequencer as Illumina HiSeq 2500. Unique molecular identifiers were incorporated into TCR beta cDNA libraries to reduce PCR and sequencing biases. The public sequencing data were trimmed at Q25 with fastp and processed into clonotypes with MiXCR by TCRdb, which kept only in-frame beta chains. Here each entry gathers all rows of one CDR3 protein and keeps the most common genes and DNA. A total of 170,000 or so distinct CDR3 sequences appear in this sample, 30% of them only once. The top ten constitute approximately 1.4% of the sample. Which antigens these TCRs recognize remains unknown. The paper's findings and limits, for the study overall: A handful of TRBV segments, including TRBV5-6, TRBV5-1 and TRBV20-1, were significantly more frequent in patients than controls.

What was sequenced was blood. Every receptor here comes from a girl aged 5 to 17 with multiple sclerosis.

A remark on this clonotype: One base away lies a much larger clone, so this may be a sequencing read error. V is TRBV5-1 and J is TRBJ2-5, with 13 bases that match TRBD2. The DNA end lines up better with TRBJ2-1; the J call may be wrong. CDR1 is SGHRS and CDR2 is YFSETQ in the germline V gene. The CDR3 totals 14 residues. The CDR3 protein is CASSLGLAGETQFF. The CDR3 coding sequence is TGCGCCAGCAGCCTCGGACTAGCGGGAGAGACCCAGTTCTTC.

This clonotype has a handful of counts. The chain is built from TRBV20-1 and TRBJ2-1; no clear D gene. The ends were cut back, 2 bases at V and 2 bases at J, with 7 bases in the middle. Germline values: CDR1 DFQATT, CDR2 SNEGSKA (reference sequence). The CDR3 consists of 13 residues. CDR3 in amino acids: CSARLVTYNEQFF. In nucleotides, the CDR3 is TGCAGTGCTAGACTAGTCACCTACAATGAGCAGTTCTTC.

This chain uses TRBV30 with TRBJ2-7; 8 bases align to TRBD1. This CDR3 is built from 13 residues. Germline CDR1 and CDR2: GTSNPN and SVGIG (reference sequence). V gave up 0 bases and J gave up 3 bases; unmatched junction bases: 1. The CDR3 sequence is CAWSVDRGYEQYF. CDR3 DNA: TGTGCCTGGAGTGTCGACAGGGGCTACGAGCAGTACTTC.

This clonotype was detected a few times. The V call is TRBV7-9, the J call TRBJ1-1; 8 bases match TRBD1. The V gene's germline CDR1 is SEHNR and CDR2 FQNEAQ (reference sequence). CDR3 length equals 16 residues. With 1 base clipped from V and 5 bases from J, the junction kept 9 bases outside the gene matches. The CDR3 loop reads CASSLGFQGAKTEAFF. The CDR3 nucleotides read TGTGCCAGCAGCTTAGGGTTCCAGGGGGCTAAGACTGAAGCTTTCTTT.

V is TRBV2 and J is TRBJ1-5, with D unclear. The CDR3 is made up of 14 amino acids. V was shortened by 8 bases and J by 2 bases, with 13 bases between the two germline ends. Germline loops: CDR1 SNHLY, CDR2 FYNNEI. CDR3 sequence reads: CASGRPGGNQPQHF. Written as DNA, the CDR3 is TGTGCCAGCGGGCGGCCGGGAGGCAATCAGCCCCAGCATTTT.

Regarding this clonotype: A clone one base away is much larger, so this may be a read error. This rearrangement joins TRBV6-5 to TRBJ2-5, with TRBD2 identical over 12 bases. The CDR3 sequence is 16 residues long. V shed 6 bases, J shed 13 bases, and the junction held 18 bases outside the gene matches. Germline CDR1 and CDR2: MNHEY and SVGAGI. The CDR3 loop is CASSPPGLAGNVGRYF. As DNA, the CDR3 is TGTGCCAGCAGCCCCCCTGGACTAGCGGGAAATGTGGGACGGTACTTC.

J is TRBJ2-7 and V is TRBV3-1, with 9 bases identical to TRBD2. The CDR3 is 16 residues long. Germline assignment: CDR1 LGHDT and CDR2 YNNKEL (reference sequence). The V gene end was trimmed by 4 bases and the J gene end by 1 base; junction bases not matched to a gene: 8. The CDR3 reads CASSPETSGSSYEQYF. The CDR3 DNA sequence: TGTGCCAGCAGCCCCGAGACTAGCGGATCTTCCTACGAGCAGTACTTC.

The chain combines TRBV5-1 with TRBJ2-3; D remains ambiguous. The V gene's germline CDR1 is SGHRS and CDR2 YFSETQ. The CDR3 loop spans 14 amino acids. V was clipped by 4 bases and J by 3 bases, with 12 bases between them. The DNA of the CDR3 is TGCGCCAGCAGCCTCGGCGACGTGACAGATACGCAGTATTTT. Amino acids: CASSLGDVTDTQYF.